Presented here are 15 T cell receptor beta chains from one specimen sequenced in a study of regulatory T cells in long-lasting Graves disease. Documented time point: persistent/refractory GD, antithyroid drugs over 5 years with positive TRAb. RNA isolated from PBMCs was used to make the TCR library. Arm-PCR with iRepertoire HTBI primers amplified the CDR3 regions for these TCR beta libraries. Each CDR3 protein gets one entry after TCRdb re-called the multiplex PCR reads with MiXCR. The table shows 450,000 or so distinct CDR3 sequences, with 20% to 25% occurring only once. The sequencing here drew on peripheral blood mononuclear cells (PBMCs), taken when the disease was refractory, from a patient treated with antithyroid drugs. These receptors were obtained from a female donor with Graves disease.

The rearrangement uses TRBV6-2 or TRBV6-3 and TRBJ1-4; D not certain. This CDR3 is built from 13 residues. The V gene's germline CDR1 is MNHEY and CDR2 SVGEGT. Trimming removed 2 bases at V and 8 bases at J, with 9 bases between. CDR3: CASSYGQNEKLFF. As DNA, the CDR3 is TGTGCCAGCAGTTACGGGCAGAACGAAAAACTGTTTTTT.

The genes are TRBV7-2 and TRBJ2-3; 13 nucleotides match TRBD2. V lost 4 bases, J lost 6 bases, and 7 bases stayed unmatched. This CDR3 spans 16 amino acids. In germline, CDR1 is SGHTA, CDR2 FQGNSA. CDR3 sequence reads: CASSSPLAGGGDTQYF. The DNA of the CDR3 is TGTGCCAGCAGCTCACCACTAGCGGGAGGGGGGGATACGCAGTATTTT.

This clonotype was seen repeatedly, ten times or more. The gene calls are TRBV28 and TRBJ2-5; D possibly matches TRBD1 or TRBD2 (6 bases each). CDR1 is MDHEN, CDR2 SYDVKM, per germline. This CDR3 is built from 14 residues. V was shortened by 7 bases and J by 5 bases, with 17 bases between the two germline ends. CDR3 in DNA: TGTGCCAGCAAAACGGAAGGGGGGTGGGAGACCCAGTACTTC. Its translation: CASKTEGGWETQYF.

This clonotype was detected a few times. The chain combines TRBV25-1 with TRBJ1-2; D perhaps matches TRBD1 (5 bases). The CDR3 is 14 amino acids. Germline lookup yields CDR1 MGHDK and CDR2 SYGVNS. With 3 bases removed from V and 6 bases from J, the gap between germline ends came to 14 bases. CDR3 DNA sequence: TGTGCCAGCAGTGACATTGGGGGATCCCATGGCTACACCTTC. Amino acid sequence: CASSDIGGSHGYTF.

This clonotype appeared many times. V is TRBV29-1 and J is TRBJ2-7; 10 positions match TRBD1. Losses at the gene ends were 5 bases for V and 3 bases for J; bases not matched to a gene: 1. Germline CDR1 reads SQVTM; CDR2 reads ANQGSEA. This CDR3 has 12 amino acids. The CDR3 DNA is TGCAGCGTTCGGACAGGGGGCTACGAGCAGTACTTC. It codes for CSVRTGGYEQYF.

This clonotype was observed many times. The gene calls are TRBV6-1 and TRBJ2-5, with no clear D. The CDR3 loop spans 12 amino acids. The germline V gene encodes CDR1 MNHNS and CDR2 SASEGT. V was cut by 4 bases and J by 5 bases, with 8 bases left in between. The CDR3 sequence is CASSGVGETQYF. CDR3 bases: TGTGCCAGCAGTGGGGTTGGGGAGACCCAGTACTTC.

This clonotype has just a few counts. The chain couples TRBV5-6 to TRBJ1-2, with D uncertain. Deletions cut 0 bases from V and 2 bases from J, with 11 bases between. From germline, CDR1 is SGHDT and CDR2 YYEEEE. This CDR3 has 15 amino acids. For the CDR3, the DNA is TGTGCCAGCAGCTTGGGGCCCATCCCGAACTATGGCTACACCTTC. It codes for CASSLGPIPNYGYTF.

This clonotype was observed at least ten times. The chain joins TRBV6-1 to TRBJ1-1; D is ambiguous. CDR1 is MNHNS and CDR2 is SASEGT in the germline V gene. This CDR3 region has 11 residues. V gave up 9 bases and J gave up 5 bases, with 10 bases separating them. CDR3 nucleotides: TGTGCCAGTAAGGTTGGTACTGAAGCTTTCTTT. Translating gives CASKVGTEAFF.

This clonotype was recorded at least ten times. The V call is TRBV20-1, the J call TRBJ1-2; D is uncertain. CDR1 and CDR2 from the germline V gene are DFQATT and SNEGSKA (reference sequence). Trimming took off 3 bases at V and 5 bases at J, with 13 bases between the two ends. This CDR3 has 13 residues. The chain's CDR3 is CSASLSELYGYTF. In DNA form, the CDR3 reads TGCAGTGCTAGTTTGTCGGAATTATATGGCTACACCTTC.

This clonotype was found a few times. The chain employs TRBV7-9 and TRBJ1-1; D is undetermined. Germline loops: CDR1 SEHNR, CDR2 FQNEAQ (reference sequence). Trimming left V 2 bases short and J 4 bases short, with 5 bases between. The CDR3 spans 12 residues. The CDR3 DNA sequence: TGTGCCAGCAGCTTAAAAATCACTGAAGCTTTCTTT. It is translated as CASSLKITEAFF.

Worth noting for this clonotype: This may be a read error, as it is one base from a much larger clone. Since the CDR3 does not end with the conserved phenylalanine or tryptophan, this likely comes from a read error. The chain uses TRBV6-1 and TRBJ2-6; D uncertain. The CDR3 loop spans 17 amino acids. CDR1 is MNHNS, CDR2 SASEGT, per germline. Trimming removed 6 bases at V and 2 bases at J, with 17 bases between. This chain's CDR3 is CASSPGSNLPGANVLTL. For the CDR3, the DNA is TGTGCCAGCAGCCCGGGTAGTAATCTCCCTGGGGCCAACGTCCTGACTCTC.

This clonotype was counted only a few times. Here the CDR3 DNA reads TGCAGCGTTGAAGACCCCCCCTACGAGCAGTACTTC. Encoded protein: CSVEDPPYEQYF. This chain uses TRBV29-1 with TRBJ2-7; D is uncertain. With 0 bases removed from V and 2 bases from J, the gap between germline ends came to 5 bases. The germline CDR1 and CDR2 sequences are SQVTM and ANQGSEA. The CDR3 contains 12 residues.

The chain joins TRBV5-4 to TRBJ2-1, with 12 bases fitting TRBD2. CDR1 is SGHNT and CDR2 is YYREEE in the germline V gene (reference sequence). This CDR3 contains 17 residues. After removal of 4 bases from V and 7 bases from J, the junction contained 12 bases not matched to a gene. The CDR3 nucleotides are TGTGCCAGCAGCATAGGACTAGCGGGGTCCGATAGGAATGAGCAGTTCTTC. Its translation is CASSIGLAGSDRNEQFF.

This clonotype was recorded at least ten times. The chain joins TRBV20-1 to TRBJ2-5; 7 bases are a match to TRBD2. Germline-derived CDR1 and CDR2 are DFQATT and SNEGSKA (reference sequence). V was clipped by 3 bases and J by 6 bases; unmatched bases: 16. This CDR3 is built from 16 residues. The DNA for the CDR3 is TGCAGTGCTAGTTTAAGGGCGGGCGGGAGTTCGAAGACCCAGTACTTC. Its protein is CSASLRAGGSSKTQYF.

This clonotype has a count of ten or more. This chain links TRBV7-9 with TRBJ2-5, with no clear D. Germline CDR1 is SEHNR and CDR2 is FQNEAQ (reference sequence). V lost 2 bases, J lost 5 bases, and 12 bases lay in between. This CDR3 has 14 amino acids. In nucleotides, the CDR3 is TGTGCCAGCAGCTTACCCCTCGACCCCGAGACCCAGTACTTC. Translated, it gives CASSLPLDPETQYF.